This entry is about one T cell receptor (beta chain). No antigen is known for it. These data belong to a study of early T cells in non-severe SARS-CoV-2 infection. Study information: The authors sequenced bulk RNA from unsorted whole blood, leaving chains unpaired.

The TCR library protocol was used to attach unique molecular identifiers. These identifiers were attached to individual cDNA molecules. From the 5' RACE reads, TCRdb called clonotypes with MiXCR, one entry per CDR3 protein. The table has about 98,000 distinct CDR3 sequences, approximately 11% seen once. Study-level findings and limits: VDJdb matches were skewed toward anti-spike CD8 T cell responses.

V dropped 5 bases and J dropped 7; count of bases not matched to a gene: 15. The CDR3 runs to 16 residues. Per the germline V gene, CDR1 is SGHAT and CDR2 is FQNNGV. This clonotype was obtained from an adult who was a healthcare worker with PCR-confirmed SARS-CoV-2 infection or an uninfected control (not recorded which). Sequencing input: whole blood. V usage is TRBV11-2 and J usage is TRBJ2-5; 8 bases agree with TRBD1. The CDR3, as DNA: TGTGCCAGCAGCACCGGGGGACAGGTGTCGAAAGGGACCCAGTACTTC. The encoded protein is CASSTGGQVSKGTQYF.